A selection of T cell receptor beta chains follows, all from one sample in a study of regulatory T cells in long-lasting Graves disease. TCRdb fed the multiplex PCR reads into MiXCR, producing one record per CDR3 protein. The table lists some 500,000 distinct CDR3 sequences, 13% of them singletons, with over 7.5% in the top ten. This sample also appeared in a second study, on T cells in Graves' hyperthyroidism and ophthalmopathy.

This sample comprised peripheral blood mononuclear cells (PBMCs), obtained at new diagnosis, from a patient treated with antithyroid drugs. These receptor sequences come from a man aged 25-45 years with Graves disease. The CDR3 runs from the conserved cysteine through the conserved F or W. A D gene is named only where the DNA matches it firmly. A row's size may be missing; if present it is once, few, many or a size class.

TRBV7-2	many	NA	TRBJ2-5	CASSLVREETQYF	TGTGCCAGCAGCTTAGTGAGGGAAGAGACCCAGTACTTC
TRBV9	few	NA	TRBJ1-5	CASSAGLGGGQPQHF	TGTGCCAGCAGCGCCGGGCTGGGGGGTGGTCAGCCCCAGCATTTT
TRBV20-1	few	NA	TRBJ2-6	CSARDGTGSNWKANVLTF	TGCAGTGCTAGAGATGGCACAGGCAGTAATTGGAAGGCCAACGTCCTGACTTTC
TRBV20-1	few	NA	TRBJ1-2	CSAGTAGYTF	TGCAGTGCTGGGACGGCAGGCTACACCTTC
TRBV10-3	many	TRBD1	TRBJ1-2	CAISERDRGYGYTF	TGTGCCATCAGTGAAAGGGACAGGGGCTATGGCTACACCTTC
TRBV9	many	TRBD2	TRBJ2-3	CASSVGLAGDTDTQYF	TGTGCCAGCAGCGTAGGACTAGCGGGAGACACAGATACGCAGTATTTT
TRBV9	few	NA	TRBJ2-3	CASSKRQQGDTQYF	TGTGCCAGCAGCAAGCGACAGCAGGGGGATACGCAGTATTTT
TRBV27	NA	NA	TRBJ1-4	CASSTRRGEKLFF	TGTGCCAGCAGTACGCGTCGAGGTGAAAAACTGTTTTTT
TRBV12-3/TRBV12-4	many	TRBD2	TRBJ2-7	CASSFGGPGGVEAYEQYF	TGTGCCAGCAGTTTCGGGGGACCGGGGGGGGTTGAAGCCTACGAGCAGTACTTC
TRBV9	few	NA	TRBJ2-1	CASSVEAIHEQFF	TGTGCCAGCAGCGTAGAGGCTATCCATGAGCAGTTCTTC
TRBV20-1	many	NA	TRBJ1-6	CSAGGAGANSPLHF	TGCAGTGCCGGCGGAGCAGGCGCCAATTCACCCCTCCACTTT
TRBV7-9	NA	TRBD2	TRBJ2-1	CASSLVYGRASSLFF	TGTGCCAGCAGCTTAGTGTACGGGAGGGCCTCATCTCTGTTCTTC
TRBV6-2/TRBV6-3	many	NA	TRBJ1-1	CASTSDRLNTEAFF	TGTGCCAGCACCTCCGACAGGCTGAACACTGAAGCTTTCTTT